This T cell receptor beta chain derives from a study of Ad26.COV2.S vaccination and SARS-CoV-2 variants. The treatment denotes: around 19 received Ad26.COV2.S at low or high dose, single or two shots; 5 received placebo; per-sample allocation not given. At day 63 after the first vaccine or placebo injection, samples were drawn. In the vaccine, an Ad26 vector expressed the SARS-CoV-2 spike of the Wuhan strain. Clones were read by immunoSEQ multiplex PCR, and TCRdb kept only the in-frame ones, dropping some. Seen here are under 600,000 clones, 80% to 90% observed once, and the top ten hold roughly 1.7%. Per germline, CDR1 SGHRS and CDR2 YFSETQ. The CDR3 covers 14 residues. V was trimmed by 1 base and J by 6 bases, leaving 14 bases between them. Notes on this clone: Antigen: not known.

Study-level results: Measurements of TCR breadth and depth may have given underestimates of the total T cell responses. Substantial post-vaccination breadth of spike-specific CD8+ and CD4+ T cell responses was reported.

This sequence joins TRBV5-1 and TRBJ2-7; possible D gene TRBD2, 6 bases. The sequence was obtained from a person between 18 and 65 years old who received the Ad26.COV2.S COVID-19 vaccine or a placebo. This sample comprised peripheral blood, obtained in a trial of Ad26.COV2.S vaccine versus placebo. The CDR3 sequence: CASSLTSPVSEQYF. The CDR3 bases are TGCGCCAGCAGCTTGACTAGCCCAGTGAGCGAGCAGTACTTC.